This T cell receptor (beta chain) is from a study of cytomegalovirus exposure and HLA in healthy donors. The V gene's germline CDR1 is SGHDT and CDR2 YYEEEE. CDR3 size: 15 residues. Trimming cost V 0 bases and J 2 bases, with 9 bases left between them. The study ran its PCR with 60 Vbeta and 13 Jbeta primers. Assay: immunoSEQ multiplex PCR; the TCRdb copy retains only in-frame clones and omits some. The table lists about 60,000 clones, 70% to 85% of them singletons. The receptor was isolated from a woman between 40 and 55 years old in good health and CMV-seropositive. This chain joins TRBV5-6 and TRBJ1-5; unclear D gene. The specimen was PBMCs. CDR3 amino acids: CASSLGVAGNQPQHF. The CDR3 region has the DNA TGTGCCAGCAGCTTGGGGGTGGCGGGCAATCAGCCCCAGCATTTT.